Shown below are 7 T cell receptor beta chains from a single sample sequenced in a study of T-cell memory formation after mild COVID-19. TCRdb independently ran MiXCR on the 5' RACE reads; one entry per CDR3 protein. This repertoire shows about 350,000 distinct CDR3 sequences, approximately 13% found once; its top ten account for about a fifth. The sequenced sample consisted of PBMCs or a T cell subset sorted from them (not recorded which). These receptors came from a young man who had mild COVID-19 (a few samples of this study predate the infection). Cell type and time point are not known.

This clonotype was observed many times. The V gene is TRBV5-1, the J gene TRBJ2-7, with 8 bases identical to TRBD1. The trim removed 3 bases at V and 7 bases at J, leaving 6 bases unmatched. The CDR3 consists of 13 residues. Germline CDR1 SGHRS, CDR2 YFSETQ. CDR3 sequence reads: CASSWGTGGEQYF. CDR3 coding DNA: TGCGCCAGCAGCTGGGGGACAGGTGGAGAGCAGTACTTC.

The chain uses TRBV19 and TRBJ2-1, with 10 bases matching TRBD2. V dropped 4 bases and J dropped 9; count of bases not matched to a gene: 9. Germline values: CDR1 LNHDA, CDR2 SQIVND (reference sequence). The CDR3 has 15 amino acids. The CDR3 reads CASSTTGLAILEQFF. As DNA, the CDR3 is TGTGCCAGTAGTACTACGGGACTAGCGATTCTTGAGCAGTTCTTC.

This chain joins TRBV4-2 and TRBJ2-3; D may match TRBD1 or TRBD2 (5 bases each). Looked up from germline, CDR1 is LGHNA and CDR2 is YNFKEQ. Trimming stripped 0 bases from V and 4 bases from J, with 17 bases between. The CDR3 has 17 amino acids. The CDR3 nucleotides read TGTGCCAGCAGCCAAGATGGGACGCAGGGAAGCCCAGATACGCAGTATTTT. Encoded protein: CASSQDGTQGSPDTQYF.

The chain links TRBV6-6 to TRBJ2-2; D gene ambiguous. CDR3 length: 13 residues. Deletions cut 1 base from V and 6 bases from J, with 6 bases between. Germline V gene sequence: CDR1 MNHNY, CDR2 SVGAGI (reference sequence). The CDR3 loop is CASSYLLSGELFF. The CDR3 nucleotides read TGTGCCAGCAGTTACTTACTCTCCGGGGAGCTGTTTTTT.

This clonotype was detected ten times or more. V is TRBV29-1 and J is TRBJ2-5; 7 bases fit TRBD2. V gave up 7 bases and J gave up 5 bases; unmatched junction bases: 13. This CDR3 has 14 residues. CDR1 and CDR2 (germline): SQVTM, ANQGSEA. The CDR3 region is CSAASTSSWETQYF. The CDR3 DNA reads TGCAGCGCCGCCTCGACTAGCTCGTGGGAGACCCAGTACTTC.

This clonotype was counted at least ten times. The chain couples TRBV4-2 to TRBJ2-1; D gene ambiguous. Germline CDR1 and CDR2: LGHNA and YNFKEQ. Trimming left V 6 bases short and J 5 bases short, with 11 bases between. This CDR3 is built from 13 residues. CDR3 DNA sequence: TGTGCCAGCAGTTTGTTAGACCACAATGAGCAGTTCTTC. Protein sequence: CASSLLDHNEQFF.

The chain recombines TRBV7-9 with TRBJ1-2, with D possibly matching TRBD1 (6 bases). Deletions cut 1 base from V and 6 bases from J, with 9 bases between. The CDR3 is made up of 13 amino acids. Germline assignment: CDR1 SEHNR and CDR2 FQNEAQ (reference sequence). CDR3 loop: CASSLEGEDGYTF. The CDR3 bases are TGTGCCAGCAGCTTAGAGGGGGAAGATGGCTACACCTTC.